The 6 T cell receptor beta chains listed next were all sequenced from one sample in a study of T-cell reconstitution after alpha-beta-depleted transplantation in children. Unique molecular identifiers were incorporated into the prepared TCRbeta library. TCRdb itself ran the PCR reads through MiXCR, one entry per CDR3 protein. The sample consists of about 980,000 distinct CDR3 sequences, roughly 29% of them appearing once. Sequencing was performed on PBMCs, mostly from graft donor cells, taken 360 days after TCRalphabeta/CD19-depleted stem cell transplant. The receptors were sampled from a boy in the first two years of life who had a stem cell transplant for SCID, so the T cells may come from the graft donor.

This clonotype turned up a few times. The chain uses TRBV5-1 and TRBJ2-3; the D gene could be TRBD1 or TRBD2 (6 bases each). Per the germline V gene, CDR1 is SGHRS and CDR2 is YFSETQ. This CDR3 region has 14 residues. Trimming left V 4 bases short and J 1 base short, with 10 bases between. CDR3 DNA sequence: TGCGCCAGCAGCCCGGGGGCCGGCACAGATACGCAGTATTTT. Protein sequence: CASSPGAGTDTQYF.

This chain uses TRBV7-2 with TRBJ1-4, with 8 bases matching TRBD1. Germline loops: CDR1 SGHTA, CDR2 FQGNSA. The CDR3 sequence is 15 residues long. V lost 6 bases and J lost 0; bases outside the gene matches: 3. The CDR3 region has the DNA TGTGCCAGCAGGTGGACAGGGTCAACTAATGAAAAACTGTTTTTT. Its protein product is CASRWTGSTNEKLFF.

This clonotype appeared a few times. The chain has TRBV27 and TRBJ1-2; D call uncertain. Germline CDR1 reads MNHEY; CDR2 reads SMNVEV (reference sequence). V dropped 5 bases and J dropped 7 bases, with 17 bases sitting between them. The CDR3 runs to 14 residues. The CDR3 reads CASSDSPSGLGYTF. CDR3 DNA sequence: TGTGCCAGCAGTGACTCACCTTCTGGGCTTGGCTACACCTTC.

The CDR3 DNA reads TGTGCCAGCAGCTTAGACACAGGGCGCTACGAGCAGTACTTC. Translating it yields CASSLDTGRYEQYF. This chain uses TRBV7-2 with TRBJ2-7; D possibly corresponds to TRBD1 (6 bases). V lost 1 base and J 3 bases, leaving 10 bases between the germline ends. This CDR3 contains 14 residues. CDR1 is SGHTA and CDR2 is FQGNSA in the germline V gene.

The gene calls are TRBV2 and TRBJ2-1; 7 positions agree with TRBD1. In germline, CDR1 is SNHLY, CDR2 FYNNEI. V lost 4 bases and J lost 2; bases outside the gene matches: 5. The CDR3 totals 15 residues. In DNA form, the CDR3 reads TGTGCCAGCAGTGGTAGCAGGGGGACCTACAATGAGCAGTTCTTC. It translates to CASSGSRGTYNEQFF. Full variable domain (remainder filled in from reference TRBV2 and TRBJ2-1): EPEVTQTPSHQVTQMGQEVILRCVPISNHLYFYWYRQILGQKVEFLVSFYNNEISEKSEIFDDQFSVERPDGSNFTLKIRSTKLEDSAMYFCASSGSRGTYNEQFFGPGTRLTVL.

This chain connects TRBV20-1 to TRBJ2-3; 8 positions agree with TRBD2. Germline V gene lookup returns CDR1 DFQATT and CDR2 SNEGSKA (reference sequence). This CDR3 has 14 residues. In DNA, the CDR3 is TGCAGGGTCGCGTCGGGGGGGGTCACAGATACGCAGTATTTT. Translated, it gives CRVASGGVTDTQYF.